This TCR beta chain was recorded in a study of shared clonotypes between healthy human individuals. The CDR3 is 16 residues long. CDR1 is SGDLS, CDR2 YYNGEE, per germline. V lost 3 bases to trimming and J lost 6 bases; unmatched junction nucleotides: 11. Sequencing was performed with immunoSEQ multiplex PCR; in TCRdb, only in-frame clones are kept and a portion is missing. The sample holds some 1.5 million clones, under 99% seen once. Donors, without exception, were Caucasian adults residing in Nashville, Tennessee. The CD4+ fraction was divided into a CD45RA+ naive subset and a CD45RA-negative memory subset.

This clonotype was sampled from a man aged 25 to 45 in good health. The chain employs TRBV9 and TRBJ2-3, with 9 bases that match TRBD2. Sample: naive CD4+ T cells sorted from blood. Subset in this sample: CD45RA+ positively selected. The DNA of the CDR3 is TGTGCCAGCAGCGCCTCTCTAGCGGGACGACCGGATACGCAGTATTTT. It encodes CASSASLAGRPDTQYF.